These T cell receptor beta chains were read from a single sample in a study of T cells after posttransplantation cyclophosphamide. TCRdb's copy holds only in-frame clones and misses some; the assay was immunoSEQ multiplex PCR. The sample shows roughly 3,000 clones, no singletons; the ten largest hold 25% to 40%. The material sequenced was PBMCs, taken after allogeneic stem cell transplant with posttransplant cyclophosphamide. The receptors here all came from a female patient aged 50-59 years who received an allogeneic stem cell transplant from a related donor, was CMV-positive, and had no GVHD. Part of the T cells may come from the graft donor. CDR3s include the opening cysteine and the closing phenylalanine or tryptophan. A D gene is named only where the DNA matches it firmly. A row's size may be missing; if present it is once, few, many or a size class.

d_call	j_call	clone_size	v_call	cdr3_nt	cdr3_aa
TRBD2	TRBJ2-3	many	TRBV7-8	TGTGCCAGCAGCTTAGTAGTAGCGGGGCTCACAGATACGCAGTATTTT	CASSLVVAGLTDTQYF
TRBD1	TRBJ1-5	medium-sized	TRBV11-2	TGTGCCAGCAGCTTAGGAACAGGGGTAGGCAATCAGCCCCAGCATTTT	CASSLGTGVGNQPQHF
TRBD2	TRBJ2-1	many	TRBV30	TGTGCCTTACTAGCGGGAGGCCGCCCCTACAATGAGCAGTTCTTC	CALLAGGRPYNEQFF
TRBD1	TRBJ1-3	medium-sized	TRBV7-2	TGTGCCAGCAGCTTACAACAGGGGTTAGGAAACACCATATATTTT	CASSLQQGLGNTIYF
-	TRBJ1-1	medium-sized	TRBV19	TGTGCCAGTACCCCCCCGGGCAGGGGCTCTAATGAAGCTTTCTTT	CASTPPGRGSNEAFF
TRBD2	TRBJ2-5	-	TRBV7-8	TGTGCCAGCAGCCTACGACTAGCCGGGACCCAGTACTTC	CASSLRLAGTQYF
-	TRBJ1-4	medium-sized	TRBV4-1	TGCGCCAGCAGCCCCAACCCCGGGGTGATGGGAGAAAAACTGTTTTTT	CASSPNPGVMGEKLFF
TRBD1	TRBJ1-5	many	TRBV5-6	TGTGCCAGCAGCTTGGGTCCAGGGGGTGAAGCCCAGCATTTT	CASSLGPGGEAQHF
TRBD1	TRBJ2-5	few	TRBV6-1	TGTGCCAGCGGGAGGGACAGGGGTATGGAGACCCAGTACTTC	CASGRDRGMETQYF
-	TRBJ1-5	many	TRBV27	TGTGCCACCCGAGGTCATGCCCAGCATTTT	CATRGHAQHF
TRBD1	TRBJ2-1	medium-sized	TRBV14	TGTGCCAGCAGCCTAGACAGGGTTAATGAGCAGTTCTTC	CASSLDRVNEQFF
TRBD1	TRBJ2-2	medium-sized	TRBV7-3	TGTGCCAGCAGCCCAAGGGGGACAGGTCACACCGGGGAGCTGTTTTTT	CASSPRGTGHTGELFF
-	TRBJ1-4	many	TRBV2	TGTGCCAGCGATCCCAGGGCAACTAATGAAAAACTGTTTTTT	CASDPRATNEKLFF
TRBD1	TRBJ2-7	many	TRBV4-2	TGTGCCAGCAGCTTCCGAACTGGGACAGGGTCACGAGAGCAGTACTTC	CASSFRTGTGSREQYF
-	TRBJ1-4	large	TRBV2	TGTGCCAGCAGTGAAGGGGGGCTGGCGAATGAAAAACTGTTTTTT	CASSEGGLANEKLFF
TRBD2	TRBJ2-1	large	TRBV24-1	TGTGCCACCAGTGCCTCGTCGGGACTAGCGGGAGGGAAGACCTACAATGAGCAGTTCTTC	CATSASSGLAGGKTYNEQFF
TRBD2	TRBJ2-5	many	TRBV5-4	TGTGCCAGCAGCCCCTCTCCGGGGGGAGATGAAGAGACCCAGTACTTC	CASSPSPGGDEETQYF
TRBD1	TRBJ2-1	many	TRBV29-1	TGCAGCGTTGAAGGGGGAAGGGCAGGGGGCTTCAATGAGCAGTTCTTC	CSVEGGRAGGFNEQFF
-	TRBJ2-1	medium-sized	TRBV18	TGTGCCAGCTCACCGAGCGGTACCTACAATGAGCAGTTCTTC	CASSPSGTYNEQFF
-	TRBJ1-1	many	TRBV9	TGTGCCAGCAGCGTAGCGGGGGGAAATGAAGCTTTCTTT	CASSVAGGNEAFF
-	TRBJ1-5	many	TRBV10-3	TGTGCCATTCAGACAGGACCAGATAGCAATCAGCCCCAGCATTTT	CAIQTGPDSNQPQHF
-	TRBJ2-3	few	TRBV29-1	TGCAGCGTTGAGACCGGAGGGGGCGTGAGGACAGATACGCAGTATTTT	CSVETGGGVRTDTQYF
TRBD1	TRBJ1-2	many	TRBV6-5	TGTGCCAGCAGTGAAGACAGGGGGCGCTTTGGCTACACCTTC	CASSEDRGRFGYTF
-	TRBJ1-3	many	TRBV6-1	TGTGCCAGCAGTCAGGGGAGGTCTGGAAACACCATATATTTT	CASSQGRSGNTIYF
-	TRBJ2-2	many	TRBV6-2/TRBV6-3	TGTGCCAGCACTCGGTTATTTGGCGGGGAGCTGTTTTTT	CASTRLFGGELFF
-	TRBJ2-2	many	TRBV18	TGTGCCAGCTCACTCCCGACAAGATCGAACACCGGGGAGCTGTTTTTT	CASSLPTRSNTGELFF
TRBD1	TRBJ1-4	many	TRBV7-9	TGTGCCAGCAGCTCCCGACAGGGTCTTAGAGAAAAACTGTTTTTT	CASSSRQGLREKLFF
TRBD1	TRBJ1-4	medium-sized	TRBV19	TGTGCCAGTAGTCCCCTGACAGGGATTAATGAAAAACTGTTTTTT	CASSPLTGINEKLFF
-	TRBJ2-7	many	TRBV7-2	TGTGCCAGCAGCTTCTCTTCCCCCTACGAGCAGTACTTC	CASSFSSPYEQYF
-	TRBJ2-1	medium-sized	TRBV5-6	TGTGCCAGCAGCGAGGGGGGGGAGGGGTTCTACAATGAGCAGTTCTTC	CASSEGGEGFYNEQFF
TRBD2	TRBJ2-1	many	TRBV12-3/TRBV12-4	TGTGCCGGAAGAACTAGCGGGAGGGGCAATGAGCAGTTCTTC	CAGRTSGRGNEQFF
TRBD1	TRBJ1-2	medium-sized	TRBV6-6	TGTGCCAGCAGTTTGGTAACCCGGGACAGGGATGGCTACACCTTC	CASSLVTRDRDGYTF
-	TRBJ2-7	many	TRBV15	TGTGCCACCAGCATTACAGGGCCTATGGGGCAGTACTTC	CATSITGPMGQYF
-	TRBJ1-3	medium-sized	TRBV5-1	TGCGCCAGCAGCAGAAACCCGGACAGATCCTCTGGAAACACCATATATTTT	CASSRNPDRSSGNTIYF
-	TRBJ2-3	many	TRBV19	TGTGCAGCCGGGCTAGCGATAGGTTCAGATACGCAGTATTTT	CAAGLAIGSDTQYF
-	TRBJ1-1	medium-sized	TRBV7-2	TGTGCCAGCAGCCTATGGGGGGTGGGCACTGAAGCTTTCTTT	CASSLWGVGTEAFF
-	TRBJ2-1	medium-sized	TRBV5-1	TGCGCCAGCAGCTTGACGATGGGACTCGCCTACAATGAGCAGTTCTTC	CASSLTMGLAYNEQFF
TRBD2	TRBJ2-3	medium-sized	TRBV27	TGTGCCAGCAGGGGGACTATTGAGTCAACGCAGTATTTT	CASRGTIESTQYF
TRBD2	TRBJ2-5	many	TRBV6-2/TRBV6-3	TGTGCCAGCAGTTGGGAGGGTATAGCGGGAGGAGGTTGGCAAGAGACCCAGTACTTC	CASSWEGIAGGGWQETQYF
-	TRBJ2-7	many	TRBV27	TGTGCCAGCAGCCTAGGCTACGAGCAGTACTTC	CASSLGYEQYF
TRBD1	TRBJ2-5	many	TRBV5-6	TGTGCCAGCAGCTTGCAGGGGGCGGAGACCCAGTACTTC	CASSLQGAETQYF
-	TRBJ2-7	-	TRBV30	TGTGCCTGGAGTCGGCAGCGCCACTTCTACGAGCAGTACTTC	CAWSRQRHFYEQYF
-	TRBJ1-3	many	TRBV6-2/TRBV6-3	TGTGCCAGCACAACACCGACAGCCGAAGTTCGAAACACCATATATTTT	CASTTPTAEVRNTIYF
-	TRBJ1-1	medium-sized	TRBV6-1	TGTGCCAGCAGTGGGAGACAACAGAACACTGAAGCTTTCTTT	CASSGRQQNTEAFF
TRBD2	TRBJ2-6	medium-sized	TRBV7-9	TGTGCCAGCAGCTTAAGCGGGAGGGGACTCTCTGGGGCCAACGTCCTGACTTTC	CASSLSGRGLSGANVLTF
-	TRBJ1-5	medium-sized	TRBV2	TGTGCCAGCAGAGGTACAGGGACCAATCAGCCCCAGCATTTT	CASRGTGTNQPQHF
TRBD1	TRBJ1-1	many	TRBV6-1	TGTGCCAGCAGTGGATTTACAGGGGGCGAAGCTTTCTTT	CASSGFTGGEAFF
-	TRBJ1-1	many	TRBV18	TGTGCCAGCTCACTCCAGGTGAACACTGAAGCTTTCTTT	CASSLQVNTEAFF
TRBD1	TRBJ1-4	many	TRBV18	TGTGCCAGCTCACCTCGAGGGGGCCGGGATGAAAAACTGTTTTTT	CASSPRGGRDEKLFF
TRBD1	TRBJ1-4	many	TRBV29-1	TGCAGCGTGTCAGTGGGACAGTTTAATGAAAAACTGTTTTTT	CSVSVGQFNEKLFF
TRBD1	TRBJ2-7	medium-sized	TRBV29-1	TGCAGCGTCCCAGGGACAGGGCTCTACGAGCAGTACTTC	CSVPGTGLYEQYF
-	TRBJ2-7	many	TRBV7-3	TGTGCCAGCAGCAAGACAGCATCCGAATTTTACGAGCAGTACTTC	CASSKTASEFYEQYF
TRBD1	TRBJ1-4	medium-sized	TRBV7-9	TGTGCCAGCAGCTATGGGCAGGGGGGAGGGAATGAAAAACTGTTTTTT	CASSYGQGGGNEKLFF
-	TRBJ2-1	medium-sized	TRBV27	TGTGCCAGCAGCACCCGGGGGACAGACGGGCCGTTCTTC	CASSTRGTDGPFF
-	TRBJ1-4	medium-sized	TRBV5-6	TGTGCCAGCAGTACCGGGGGAACTAATGAAAAACTGTTTTTT	CASSTGGTNEKLFF
TRBD1	TRBJ1-5	many	TRBV15	TGTGCCACCAGCACAAACAGGGGGTCCGTTAATCCCCAGCATTTT	CATSTNRGSVNPQHF
TRBD1	TRBJ1-2	many	TRBV28	TGTGCCAGCAGTCCCCCGGGACAGGGGGCCTATGGCTACACCTTC	CASSPPGQGAYGYTF
TRBD1	TRBJ1-1	many	TRBV25-1	TGTGCCAGCGAGGACAGGGGGACCACTGAAGCTTTCTTT	CASEDRGTTEAFF
TRBD1	TRBJ1-1	many	TRBV6-2/TRBV6-3	TGTGCCAGCGCAACTCTCCGGGACAGGGGTCGTGCTTTCTTT	CASATLRDRGRAFF
TRBD2	TRBJ2-6	-	TRBV7-9	TGTGCCAGCAGCTTAAGCGGGAGGGGACTCTCGGGGGCCAACGTCCTGACTTTC	CASSLSGRGLSGANVLTF